Listed below are T cell receptor beta chains from one sample, sequenced in a study of a mutant IDH1 vaccine in newly diagnosed glioma. Their antigens are not known. The table came from immunoSEQ multiplex PCR; TCRdb's copy has only in-frame clones and leaves some out. The data hold tens of thousands of clones, with about 76% observed a single time. Source: PBMCs, taken from a glioma patient whose treatment included an IDH1 peptide vaccine. All receptors derive from a man in his fifties with glioma. Each CDR3 is given with its conserved first and last residue. Fields, in order: D gene, V gene, J gene, clone size, CDR3 DNA, CDR3 protein. The D gene is left open where the match is weak. Clone size, where shown, is once, few, many, or a class for clones that have expanded.

D gene: NA; V gene: TRBV19; J gene: TRBJ1-4; clone size: NA; CDR3 DNA: TGTGCCAGTGGTGGAGCAACTAATGAAAAACTGTTTTTT; CDR3 protein: CASGGATNEKLFF
D gene: NA; V gene: TRBV7-2; J gene: TRBJ2-5; clone size: NA; CDR3 DNA: TGTGCCAGCAGCCCACGGGGCGAGACCCAGTACTTC; CDR3 protein: CASSPRGETQYF
D gene: NA; V gene: TRBV9; J gene: TRBJ2-3; clone size: NA; CDR3 DNA: TGTGCCAGCAGCGTAGAACCTGCACAGGGAGATACGCAGTATTTT; CDR3 protein: CASSVEPAQGDTQYF
D gene: TRBD1; V gene: TRBV29-1; J gene: TRBJ1-5; clone size: once; CDR3 DNA: TGCAGCGCTTCGACAGGGGGGAACAATCAGCCCCAGCATTTT; CDR3 protein: CSASTGGNNQPQHF
D gene: NA; V gene: TRBV4-1; J gene: TRBJ2-7; clone size: NA; CDR3 DNA: TGCGCCAGCAGCCAAGACGGGGTCGAGCAGTACTTC; CDR3 protein: CASSQDGVEQYF
D gene: NA; V gene: TRBV28; J gene: TRBJ1-4; clone size: medium-sized; CDR3 DNA: TGTGCCAGCAGTTTTGAGCAGATTGGCGAAAAACTGTTTTTT; CDR3 protein: CASSFEQIGEKLFF
D gene: NA; V gene: TRBV19; J gene: TRBJ2-1; clone size: NA; CDR3 DNA: TGTGCCAGTAGTCTCATCGTGGCCAGGGGGGCCTACAATGAGCAGTTCTTC; CDR3 protein: CASSLIVARGAYNEQFF
D gene: TRBD1; V gene: TRBV11-2; J gene: TRBJ2-3; clone size: few; CDR3 DNA: TGTGCCAGCAGCTTAGGACAGGGGGCAGATACGCAGTATTTT; CDR3 protein: CASSLGQGADTQYF
D gene: NA; V gene: TRBV2; J gene: TRBJ2-3; clone size: NA; CDR3 DNA: TGTGCCAGCAGAGAGTTTCGCACAGATACGCAGTATTTT; CDR3 protein: CASREFRTDTQYF
D gene: NA; V gene: TRBV13; J gene: TRBJ2-1; clone size: NA; CDR3 DNA: TGTGCCAGCAGGACGGTCGGTCCTGGCAATGAGCAGTTCTTC; CDR3 protein: CASRTVGPGNEQFF
D gene: TRBD1; V gene: TRBV4-2; J gene: TRBJ1-4; clone size: NA; CDR3 DNA: TGTGCCAGCAGCCAAGACCTTCGGGACAGGACTAATGAAAAACTGTTTTTT; CDR3 protein: CASSQDLRDRTNEKLFF
D gene: NA; V gene: TRBV6-5; J gene: TRBJ2-2; clone size: NA; CDR3 DNA: TGTGCCGTCCGGGTGGGGCGGATCGGGGAGCTGTTTTTT; CDR3 protein: CAVRVGRIGELFF
D gene: NA; V gene: TRBV19; J gene: TRBJ1-5; clone size: NA; CDR3 DNA: TGTGCCAGTAGTATAGAGAATCAGCCCCAGCATTTT; CDR3 protein: CASSIENQPQHF
D gene: TRBD1; V gene: TRBV5-1; J gene: TRBJ2-7; clone size: NA; CDR3 DNA: TGCGCCAGCAGCTTGACGGGCAGGGCGACAGGGGACGAGCAGTACTTC; CDR3 protein: CASSLTGRATGDEQYF
D gene: NA; V gene: TRBV10-3; J gene: TRBJ2-1; clone size: NA; CDR3 DNA: TGTGCCATCAGTGAAGGGTGGCAGCATGAGCAGTTCTTC; CDR3 protein: CAISEGWQHEQFF
D gene: TRBD2; V gene: TRBV15; J gene: TRBJ2-1; clone size: NA; CDR3 DNA: TGTGCCACCAGCAGAGATAGCGGGAAGGCCCATGAGCAGTTCTTC; CDR3 protein: CATSRDSGKAHEQFF
D gene: NA; V gene: TRBV19; J gene: TRBJ2-2; clone size: NA; CDR3 DNA: TGTGCCACGATGAACACCGGGGAGCTGTTTTTT; CDR3 protein: CATMNTGELFF